One sample yielded the 29 T cell receptor beta chains listed below, sequenced in a study of cytomegalovirus exposure and HLA in healthy donors. Both 60 Vbeta primers and 13 Jbeta primers went into the PCR. The repertoire was sequenced with immunoSEQ multiplex PCR; TCRdb's copy has only in-frame clones and lacks some. The sample has about 120,000 clones, roughly 70% seen once; the top ten hold about 2.8%. The sequenced sample consisted of PBMCs. The receptors here all came from a woman aged 40 to 49 in good health and CMV-seropositive.

The chain joins TRBV9 to TRBJ2-2; D is possibly TRBD1 (6 bases). Per germline, CDR1 SGDLS and CDR2 YYNGEE. The CDR3 has 15 residues. V lost 6 bases, J lost 5 bases, and 17 bases lay in between. The CDR3 nucleotides read TGTGCCAGCAACTCAGAGGGGGTGTCAACCGGGGAGCTGTTTTTT. Its translation: CASNSEGVSTGELFF.

This chain joins TRBV5-1 and TRBJ2-7; TRBD1 might be the D (6 bases). V was pared by 4 bases and J by 4 bases, with 9 bases between. The CDR3 runs to 12 residues. Looked up from germline, CDR1 is SGHRS and CDR2 is YFSETQ. The CDR3 reads CASSQQGYEQYF. The CDR3 nucleotides read TGCGCCAGCAGCCAACAGGGATACGAGCAGTACTTC.

The V and J genes are TRBV28 and TRBJ2-5; TRBD1 might be the D (6 bases). The CDR3 length is 15 residues. Trimming cost V 3 bases and J 2 bases, with 13 bases left between them. Germline V lookup: CDR1 MDHEN, CDR2 SYDVKM. In DNA form, the CDR3 reads TGTGCCAGCAGTTTCCCATTTGGACAGCAAGAGACCCAGTACTTC. Translating it yields CASSFPFGQQETQYF.

V usage is TRBV29-1 and J usage is TRBJ2-7, with D possibly matching TRBD2 (6 bases). The V gene's germline CDR1 is SQVTM and CDR2 ANQGSEA. Trimming removed 4 bases at V and 3 bases at J, with 13 bases between. This CDR3 contains 13 residues. The CDR3 loop reads CSVAPRGDYEQYF. In nucleotides, the CDR3 is TGCAGCGTTGCCCCGCGGGGTGACTACGAGCAGTACTTC.

This clone has a single count. V is TRBV6-1 and J is TRBJ1-5, with TRBD1 identical over 7 bases. The V gene's germline CDR1 is MNHNS and CDR2 SASEGT. Trimming cost V 5 bases and J 7 bases; bases outside gene matches: 11. This CDR3 has 15 amino acids. CDR3 in DNA: TGTGCCAGCAGTCGAGTGACAGGGTCAGGGCAGCCCCAGCATTTT. Translation gives CASSRVTGSGQPQHF.

The V call is TRBV9, the J call TRBJ2-1, with TRBD2 identical over 8 bases. Germline CDR1 and CDR2: SGDLS and YYNGEE. The CDR3 contains 17 residues. The trim removed 2 bases at V and 7 bases at J, leaving 14 bases unmatched. The CDR3 loop is CASSVGVNSGSGNEQFF. CDR3 sequence (DNA): TGTGCCAGCAGCGTGGGGGTCAACAGCGGGAGCGGTAATGAGCAGTTCTTC.

V and J are TRBV6-1 and TRBJ1-3; the match to TRBD1 covers 7 bases. CDR1 is MNHNS and CDR2 is SASEGT in the germline V gene. V dropped 10 bases and J dropped 6; count of bases not matched to a gene: 9. There are 13 residues in the CDR3. CDR3 amino acids: CATQDRLLNTIYF. CDR3 in DNA: TGTGCCACCCAGGACAGGCTCCTAAACACCATATATTTT.

The chain recombines TRBV6-6 with TRBJ1-6, with 9 bases identical to TRBD1. This CDR3 comprises 15 residues. With 5 bases clipped from V and 5 bases from J, the junction kept 4 bases outside the gene matches. Per germline, CDR1 MNHNY and CDR2 SVGAGI (reference sequence). The CDR3 DNA sequence: TGTGCCAGCAGTGGACAGGGGACTAATAATTCACCCCTCCACTTT. It codes for CASSGQGTNNSPLHF.

CDR3 nucleotides: TGTGCCAGCAGCGTAGGTCGGGACAGGGGGTACACTGAAGCTTTCTTT. Translation: CASSVGRDRGYTEAFF. V gene TRBV9 combines with J gene TRBJ1-1; 11 bases map to TRBD1. Germline V gene sequence: CDR1 SGDLS, CDR2 YYNGEE. The CDR3 totals 16 residues. V dropped 0 bases and J dropped 3; count of bases not matched to a gene: 4.

The genes are TRBV7-3 and TRBJ2-2, with D perhaps TRBD2 (5 bases). V was pared by 5 bases and J by 1 base, with 11 bases between. Per germline, CDR1 SGHTA and CDR2 FQGTGA. This CDR3 contains 15 residues. The CDR3 bases are TGTGCCAGCAGCCGGGATTCGCTGAACACCGGGGAGCTGTTTTTT. Protein: CASSRDSLNTGELFF. Full variable domain (rest looked up from reference TRBV7-3 and TRBJ2-2): GAGVSQTPSNKVTEKGKYVELRCDPISGHTALYWYRQSLGQGPEFLIYFQGTGAADDSGLPNDRFFAVRPEGSVSTLKIQRTERGDSAVYLCASSRDSLNTGELFFGEGSRLTVL.

The chain uses TRBV5-1 and TRBJ2-3, with 10 positions matching TRBD1. The CDR3 has 15 residues. Germline V CDR1 and CDR2: SGHRS, YFSETQ. V dropped 1 base and J dropped 6; count of bases not matched to a gene: 5. DNA for the CDR3: TGCGCCAGCAGCTTGTCGGGGACAGGGGTTGATACGCAGTATTTT. It is translated as CASSLSGTGVDTQYF.

The chain recombines TRBV5-1 with TRBJ1-3, with D perhaps matching TRBD1 (6 bases). The CDR3 loop spans 16 amino acids. Germline lookup yields CDR1 SGHRS and CDR2 YFSETQ. The V end was cut by 4 bases, the J end by 1 base, with 15 bases between. The CDR3 is CASSAQGFGSGNTIYF. DNA of the CDR3: TGCGCCAGCAGCGCACAGGGCTTCGGGTCTGGAAACACCATATATTTT.

This chain links TRBV5-1 with TRBJ2-7; possibly TRBD1 for D (6 bases). The CDR3 runs 13 residues. Germline V gene lookup returns CDR1 SGHRS and CDR2 YFSETQ. Trimming removed 7 bases at V and 4 bases at J, with 15 bases between. CDR3 nucleotides: TGCGCCAGCTCCGGGACAAGGACTTACGAGCAGTACTTC. Residues: CASSGTRTYEQYF.

The gene calls are TRBV7-9 and TRBJ2-7, with unresolved D. CDR1 and CDR2 from the germline V gene are SEHNR and FQNEAQ (reference sequence). Trimming left V 2 bases short and J 0 bases short, with 5 bases between. This CDR3 spans 13 amino acids. CDR3 in DNA: TGTGCCAGCAGCTTAAAGAGCTCCTACGAGCAGTACTTC. This encodes CASSLKSSYEQYF.

This chain links TRBV7-8 with TRBJ2-7; 7 bases fit TRBD2. CDR3 length: 15 amino acids. Trimming took 6 bases from V and 4 from J; bases not matched to a gene: 12. CDR1 and CDR2 (germline): SGHVS, FQNEAQ. CDR3 bases: TGTGCCAGCAGGGCTACAGCGGGAAGGGGATACGAGCAGTACTTC. Translation gives CASRATAGRGYEQYF. The whole variable domain, filled in from reference TRBV7-8 and TRBJ2-7, reads GAGVSQSPRYKVAKRGQDVALRCDPISGHVSLFWYQQALGQGPEFLTYFQNEAQLDKSGLPSDRFFAERPEGSVSTLKIQRTQQEDSAVYLCASRATAGRGYEQYFGPGTRLTVT.

The J gene is TRBJ2-7, the V gene TRBV11-2; TRBD2 might be the D (6 bases). V was shortened by 5 bases and J by 3 bases, with 14 bases between the two germline ends. CDR3 length: 14 amino acids. The germline V gene encodes CDR1 SGHAT and CDR2 FQNNGV. The CDR3 here is CASSPYSGNYEQYF. The CDR3 DNA follows: TGTGCCAGCAGCCCCTATAGCGGTAACTACGAGCAGTACTTC.

The J gene is TRBJ2-1, the V gene TRBV7-9; 15 bases map to TRBD2. Germline CDR1 SEHNR, CDR2 FQNEAQ (reference sequence). Trimming at V came to 4 bases and at J to 15 bases, leaving 10 bases not matched to a gene. The CDR3 is made up of 15 amino acids. The CDR3 here is CASSSDWTSGRAMFF. The CDR3 region has the DNA TGTGCCAGCAGCTCAGATTGGACTAGCGGGAGGGCCATGTTCTTC. Together with reference TRBV7-9 and TRBJ2-1, the CDR3 gives the full variable domain: DTGVSQNPRHKITKRGQNVTFRCDPISEHNRLYWYRQTLGQGPEFLTYFQNEAQLEKSRLLSDRFSAERPKGSFSTLEIQRTEQGDSAMYLCASSSDWTSGRAMFFGPGTRLTVL.

The chain has TRBV30 and TRBJ1-1, with 9 bases fitting TRBD1. V trimming: 1 base; J trimming: 2 bases; junction bases outside the gene matches: 11. This CDR3 has 17 residues. CDR1 is GTSNPN and CDR2 is SVGIG in the germline V gene (reference sequence). The CDR3 sequence: CAWSAPGRQGVNTEAFF. The CDR3 DNA reads TGTGCCTGGAGTGCCCCAGGGAGACAGGGGGTAAACACTGAAGCTTTCTTT.

V usage is TRBV7-3 and J usage is TRBJ1-4; 7 bases are a match to TRBD1. Germline V gene data show CDR1 as SGHTA and CDR2 as FQGTGA. With V trimmed by 2 bases and J by 5 bases, 2 bases remained unmatched. The CDR3 totals 14 residues. The CDR3 region is CASSLDRANEKLFF. The CDR3 nucleotides are TGTGCCAGCAGCTTAGACAGGGCCAATGAAAAACTGTTTTTT.

V usage is TRBV11-3 and J usage is TRBJ1-1; TRBD1 aligns across 10 bases. There are 13 residues in the CDR3. J was trimmed by 12 bases and V by 3 bases; bases with no gene match: 7. The germline gives CDR1 SGHNT, CDR2 YENEEA. DNA of the CDR3: TGTGCCAGCAGCTTGGCGGGACAGGGGACCCCTTTCTTT. Its translation is CASSLAGQGTPFF.

This chain links TRBV30 with TRBJ1-2, with 8 bases aligning to TRBD1. In germline, CDR1 is GTSNPN, CDR2 SVGIG (reference sequence). This CDR3 comprises 15 residues. Trimming at V came to 2 bases and at J to 7 bases, leaving 12 bases not matched to a gene. The CDR3, as DNA: TGTGCCTGGAGTCGGGGACAGGCGGGTTCGGGTGGCTACACCTTC. Translated, it gives CAWSRGQAGSGGYTF. Looking up the rest from reference TRBV30 and TRBJ1-2 gives the full variable domain: SQTIHQWPATLVQPVGSPLSLECTVEGTSNPNLYWYRQAAGRGLQLLFYSVGIGQISSEVPQNLSASRPQDRQFILSSKKLLLSDSGFYLCAWSRGQAGSGGYTFGSGTRLTVV.

The V and J genes are TRBV6-4 and TRBJ2-1; 8 nucleotides line up with TRBD1. The ends lost 6 bases at V and 10 bases at J; junction bases unmatched: 11. The CDR3 covers 14 residues. Per germline, CDR1 MRHNA and CDR2 SNTAGT. CDR3 protein: CASSRGRESEEQFF. The CDR3 DNA reads as TGTGCCAGCAGCAGGGGGCGTGAATCCGAGGAGCAGTTCTTC.

The chain uses TRBV7-2 and TRBJ1-1, with 8 bases identical to TRBD1. Germline CDR1 reads SGHTA; CDR2 reads FQGNSA. The V segment lost 6 bases and the J segment 2 bases; nucleotides outside the gene matches: 5. The CDR3 covers 14 residues. The CDR3 nucleotides read TGTGCCAGCAGGCGAGGGACAGGAAACACTGAAGCTTTCTTT. Translated, it gives CASRRGTGNTEAFF. Combining the CDR3 with reference TRBV7-2 and TRBJ1-1 gives the whole variable domain GAGVSQSPSNKVTEKGKDVELRCDPISGHTALYWYRQSLGQGLEFLIYFQGNSAPDKSGLPSDRFSAERTGGSVSTLTIQRTQQEDSAVYLCASRRGTGNTEAFFGQGTRLTVV.

The rearrangement joins TRBV7-9 to TRBJ2-7, with a weak D call TRBD1 (7 bases). The CDR3 consists of 13 residues. The V and J ends lost 5 bases and 7 bases respectively, with 15 bases between them. Germline CDR1 and CDR2: SEHNR and FQNEAQ (reference sequence). CDR3: CASSPRQGGEQYF. The CDR3 DNA sequence: TGTGCCAGCAGCCCCAGACAGGGAGGAGAGCAGTACTTC.

V usage is TRBV25-1 and J usage is TRBJ1-4, with D possibly matching TRBD1 (5 bases). CDR1 and CDR2 (germline): MGHDK, SYGVNS. Trimming shortened V by 0 bases and J by 7 bases, and 12 bases separated the two germline ends. This CDR3 contains 15 residues. CDR3 nucleotides: TGTGCCAGCAGTGAATACGGCAGGGCGGTTGAAAAACTGTTTTTT. This gives the protein CASSEYGRAVEKLFF.

The chain couples TRBV19 to TRBJ2-7; a possible D gene is TRBD2 (5 bases). Per the germline V gene, CDR1 is LNHDA and CDR2 is SQIVND (reference sequence). The CDR3 runs 13 residues. Trimming cost V 2 bases and J 6 bases, with 11 bases left between them. CDR3 residues: CASSILRSGEQYF. In DNA form, the CDR3 reads TGTGCCAGTAGTATACTAAGGAGCGGCGAGCAGTACTTC.

The genes are TRBV5-1 and TRBJ1-4; D ambiguous. Germline V gene lookup returns CDR1 SGHRS and CDR2 YFSETQ. There are 14 residues in the CDR3. Trimming took off 0 bases at V and 8 bases at J, with 11 bases between the two ends. The chain's CDR3 is CASSLDPQFEKLFF. The DNA of the CDR3 is TGCGCCAGCAGCTTGGACCCACAATTCGAAAAACTGTTTTTT.

The J gene is TRBJ1-3, the V gene TRBV18, with 7 bases identical to TRBD1. The CDR3 totals 16 residues. The J segment lost 2 bases and the V segment lost 0 bases, leaving 4 bases of the junction unmatched. The germline CDR1 and CDR2 sequences are KGHSH and LQKENI. CDR3 in amino acids: CASSPPGTVTGNTIYF. The CDR3 region has the DNA TGTGCCAGCTCACCACCGGGGACAGTAACTGGAAACACCATATATTTT.

Written as DNA, the CDR3 is TGTGCCAGCAGTGAGTCCAGAAGTAACACCGGGGAGCTGTTTTTT. This codes for CASSESRSNTGELFF. The chain is built from TRBV25-1 and TRBJ2-2; no firm D call. The length of the CDR3 is 15 residues. Trimming left V 3 bases short and J 2 bases short, with 10 bases between. The V gene's germline CDR1 is MGHDK and CDR2 SYGVNS.